Described below is a single T cell receptor (beta chain) sequence and its context. The target antigen is unknown. Primers included in the PCR were 60 Vbeta and 13 Jbeta primers. Generated by immunoSEQ multiplex PCR, the TCRdb table keeps only in-frame clones and is missing some. The repertoire holds 230,000 or so clones, with roughly 91% as singletons. The source of the sample is a study of cytomegalovirus exposure and HLA in healthy donors. This CDR3 is built from 18 residues. J was trimmed by 7 bases and V by 3 bases; bases with no gene match: 18. Germline V gene lookup returns CDR1 GTSNPN and CDR2 SVGIG (reference sequence). Regarding the study as a whole: Presence/absence analyses took donor sequencing depth as roughly uniform. A later analysis found that most CMV-associated TCR beta chains appeared HLA-restricted. Segments of the TCR beta V type were, in most cases, productive about 87% or about 30% of the time in an earlier analysis.

Sequenced input: PBMCs. The gene calls are TRBV30 and TRBJ2-2, with 9 bases aligning to TRBD2. The TCR sequence derives from a girl aged 2 to 9 in good health and CMV-seronegative. The CDR3 region has the DNA TGTGCCTGGAGACCCCCCGCCGGCGGGGGGGCTAGTATCGGGGAGCTGTTTTTT. This codes for CAWRPPAGGGASIGELFF.